This T cell receptor (beta chain) was documented in a study of T cell clonotyping in hematopoietic cell transplantation. Trimming at V came to 5 bases and at J to 0 bases, leaving 5 bases not matched to a gene. This CDR3 spans 17 amino acids. CDR1 is SGHDT, CDR2 YYEEEE, per germline. Measured with immunoSEQ multiplex PCR; TCRdb has only the in-frame clones, and not every one. The table has more than 55,000 clones, just under 95% seen once. V usage is TRBV5-6 and J usage is TRBJ2-3, with 14 bases matching TRBD2. The sequence came from a man in his fifties in good health. Some clones in this sample may be carry-over from other donors' samples. The sequenced sample consisted of peripheral blood mononuclear cells. The CDR3 bases are TGTGCCAGCAGTTGGACTAGCGGGGGGCCAAGCACAGATACGCAGTATTTT. It specifies CASSWTSGGPSTDTQYF.